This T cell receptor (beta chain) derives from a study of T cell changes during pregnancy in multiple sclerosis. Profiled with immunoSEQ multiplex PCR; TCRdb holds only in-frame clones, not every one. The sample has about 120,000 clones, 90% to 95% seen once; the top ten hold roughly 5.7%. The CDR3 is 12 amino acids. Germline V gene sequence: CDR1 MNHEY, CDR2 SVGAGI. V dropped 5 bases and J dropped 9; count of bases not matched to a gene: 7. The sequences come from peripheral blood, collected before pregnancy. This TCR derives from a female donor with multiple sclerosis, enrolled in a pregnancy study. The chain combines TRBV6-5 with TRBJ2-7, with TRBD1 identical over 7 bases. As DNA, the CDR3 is TGTGCCAGCAGTGAACAGGGGCATGGGCAGTACTTC. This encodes CASSEQGHGQYF.